These T cell receptor beta chains were read from a single sample in a study of CD8 T cells in Susac syndrome. TCRdb independently ran MiXCR on the immunoSEQ multiplex PCR reads; one entry per CDR3 protein. The sample shows just over 300,000 distinct CDR3 sequences, around 92% of them seen only once. Sequencing was done on a sample of CD4+ T cells from PBMCs. The receptor set was obtained from a human donor with multiple sclerosis. Both conserved end residues are part of each CDR3. Fields, in order: D gene, clone size, J gene, V gene, CDR3 protein, CDR3 DNA. The D gene is left open where the match is weak. Size values are once, few and many counts, or a class for expanded clones, and some rows have none.

NA	once	TRBJ2-7	TRBV20-1	CSVEGSRDEQYF	TGCAGTGTAGAGGGGAGTCGGGACGAGCAGTACTTC
NA	NA	TRBJ2-7	TRBV23-1	CASSQSHNEQYF	TGCGCCAGCAGTCAATCCCACAACGAGCAGTACTTC
NA	NA	TRBJ2-7	TRBV19	CASRMGHSQVYEQYF	TGTGCCAGTAGGATGGGACACTCCCAGGTCTACGAGCAGTACTTC
TRBD2	NA	TRBJ2-5	TRBV20-1	CSALLAGEWETQYF	TGCAGTGCTCTTCTAGCGGGAGAATGGGAGACCCAGTACTTC
TRBD2	NA	TRBJ2-7	TRBV3-1	CASSQLAGVGEQYF	TGTGCCAGCAGCCAACTAGCGGGAGTGGGAGAGCAGTACTTC
NA	NA	TRBJ1-3	TRBV12-3/TRBV12-4	CASSIDPRSSGNTIYF	TGTGCCAGCAGTATTGACCCCAGAAGCTCTGGAAACACCATATATTTT
NA	NA	TRBJ2-7	TRBV7-2	CASSWGLGGYEQYF	TGTGCCAGCAGCTGGGGACTGGGAGGCTACGAGCAGTACTTC
NA	once	TRBJ2-5	TRBV28	CASSSRRGRRGETQYF	TGTGCCAGCAGTTCCCGCCGTGGGCGGCGGGGAGAGACCCAGTACTTC
NA	NA	TRBJ1-2	TRBV29-1	CSVESNYGYTF	TGCAGCGTTGAGTCTAACTATGGCTACACCTTC
NA	NA	TRBJ2-5	TRBV5-1	CASSLWTQETQYF	TGCGCCAGCAGCTTGTGGACCCAAGAGACCCAGTACTTC
NA	NA	TRBJ1-5	TRBV5-1	CASSLDRAGQPQHF	TGCGCCAGCAGCTTGGACAGGGCGGGTCAGCCCCAGCATTTT
NA	NA	TRBJ1-3	TRBV20-1	CSAPGSGSSGNTIYF	TGCAGTGCCCCGGGCTCGGGAAGCTCTGGAAACACCATATATTTT
NA	NA	TRBJ2-7	TRBV19	CASSAVHSSYEQYF	TGTGCCAGTAGTGCGGTGCACAGCTCCTACGAGCAGTACTTC
TRBD1	NA	TRBJ1-1	TRBV30	CAWRDPGQTTEAFF	TGTGCCTGGAGGGATCCGGGACAGACCACTGAAGCTTTCTTT
NA	NA	TRBJ2-1	TRBV7-2	CASSLKDSRNGKFF	TGTGCCAGCAGCTTAAAGGACAGCCGGAATGGGAAGTTCTTC
NA	NA	TRBJ2-1	TRBV4-3	CASSQVGLDRRSYNEQFF	TGCGCCAGCAGCCAAGTCGGGCTAGATCGCCGCTCCTACAATGAGCAGTTCTTC